This T cell receptor beta chain is from a study of CD8 T cells in Susac syndrome. Random hexamers were used to reverse transcribe the RNA input (0.5 to 1 ug). With immunoSEQ multiplex PCR, TCR beta CDR3 was amplified across 54 Vbeta and 13 Jbeta. A single record per CDR3 protein comes from TCRdb applying MiXCR to the immunoSEQ multiplex PCR reads. The sample includes over 100,000 distinct CDR3 sequences, 80% to 95% of them seen just once. Sequencing of TCR beta was performed on blood CD8+ T cells and on blood CD4+ T cells. Negative isolation was used for CD8+ and CD4+ T cells, and FACS enrichment was applied to TEMRA cells. The ends were cut back, 5 bases at V and 2 bases at J, with 13 bases in the middle. This CDR3 is built from 15 residues. Germline V gives CDR1 MNHEY, CDR2 SVGAGI.

The chain carries TRBV6-5 and TRBJ1-5; D possibly corresponds to TRBD1 (6 bases). The TCR originated in a human donor in good health. The sequenced sample was CD4+ T cells from PBMCs. The CDR3 sequence: CASSRGAGGNQPQHF. In DNA form, the CDR3 reads TGTGCCAGCAGTCGGGGGGCGGGGGGCAATCAGCCCCAGCATTTT.